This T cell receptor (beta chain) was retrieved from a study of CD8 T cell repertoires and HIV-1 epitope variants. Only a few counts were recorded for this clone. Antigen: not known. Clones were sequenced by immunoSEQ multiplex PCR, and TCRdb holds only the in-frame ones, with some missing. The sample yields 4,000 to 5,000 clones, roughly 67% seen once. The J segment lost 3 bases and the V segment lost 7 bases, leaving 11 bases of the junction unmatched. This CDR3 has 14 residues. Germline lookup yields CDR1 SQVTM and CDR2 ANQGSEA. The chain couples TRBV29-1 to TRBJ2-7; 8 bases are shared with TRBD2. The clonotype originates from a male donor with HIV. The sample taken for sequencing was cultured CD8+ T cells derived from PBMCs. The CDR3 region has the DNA TGCAGCGCCATAAACATGGGACTAGTCTACGAGCAGTACTTC. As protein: CSAINMGLVYEQYF.